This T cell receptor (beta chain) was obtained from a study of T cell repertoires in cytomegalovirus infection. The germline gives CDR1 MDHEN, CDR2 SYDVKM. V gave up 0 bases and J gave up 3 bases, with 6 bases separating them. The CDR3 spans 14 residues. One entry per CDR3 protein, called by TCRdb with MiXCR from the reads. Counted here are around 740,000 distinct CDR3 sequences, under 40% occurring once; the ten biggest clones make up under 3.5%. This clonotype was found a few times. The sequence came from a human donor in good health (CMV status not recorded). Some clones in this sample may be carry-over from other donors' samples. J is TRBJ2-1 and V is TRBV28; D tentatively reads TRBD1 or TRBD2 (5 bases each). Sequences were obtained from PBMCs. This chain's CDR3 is CASSLWGDYNEQFF. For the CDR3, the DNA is TGTGCCAGCAGTTTATGGGGGGACTACAATGAGCAGTTCTTC.